The present T cell receptor (beta chain) was sequenced within a study of T cells after yellow fever vaccination. TCRdb reprocessed the 5' RACE reads via MiXCR and lists one record per CDR3 protein. The sample holds 510,000 or so distinct CDR3 sequences, 19% seen once. Germline V lookup: CDR1 SEHNR, CDR2 FQNEAQ (reference sequence). This CDR3 comprises 15 residues. Deletions cut 6 bases from V and 4 bases from J, with 19 bases between. This clonotype was seen more than once but under ten times. The TCR originated in a man aged 25 to 45 who received the YFV17D yellow fever vaccine. V gene TRBV7-9 combines with J gene TRBJ2-7; D is perhaps TRBD1 (6 bases). Sequencing used PBMCs, obtained 15 days after the yellow fever booster vaccination. The CDR3 region is CASSSTDRPTYEQYF. The CDR3 bases are TGTGCCAGCAGTTCTACCGACAGGCCTACTTACGAGCAGTACTTC. The entire variable domain, with the rest obtained from reference TRBV7-9 and TRBJ2-7, is as follows: DTGVSQNPRHKITKRGQNVTFRCDPISEHNRLYWYRQTLGQGPEFLTYFQNEAQLEKSRLLSDRFSAERPKGSFSTLEIQRTEQGDSAMYLCASSSTDRPTYEQYFGPGTRLTVT.